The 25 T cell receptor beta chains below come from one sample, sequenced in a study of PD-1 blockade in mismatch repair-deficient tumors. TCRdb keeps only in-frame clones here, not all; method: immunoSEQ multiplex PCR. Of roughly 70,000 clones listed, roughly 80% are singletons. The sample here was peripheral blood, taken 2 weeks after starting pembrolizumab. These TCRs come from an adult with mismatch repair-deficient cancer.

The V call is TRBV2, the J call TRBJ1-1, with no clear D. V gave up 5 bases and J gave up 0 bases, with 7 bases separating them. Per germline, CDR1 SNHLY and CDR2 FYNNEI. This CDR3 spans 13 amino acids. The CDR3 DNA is TGTGCCAGCAGTACCACATTGAACACTGAAGCTTTCTTT. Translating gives CASSTTLNTEAFF.

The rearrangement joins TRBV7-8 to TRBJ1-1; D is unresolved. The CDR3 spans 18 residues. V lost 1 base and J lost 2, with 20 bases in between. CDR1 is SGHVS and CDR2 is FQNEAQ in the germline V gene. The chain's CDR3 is CASSLVSSSGFGNTEAFF. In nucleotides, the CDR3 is TGTGCCAGCAGCTTAGTGAGCTCCTCGGGTTTCGGAAACACTGAAGCTTTCTTT.

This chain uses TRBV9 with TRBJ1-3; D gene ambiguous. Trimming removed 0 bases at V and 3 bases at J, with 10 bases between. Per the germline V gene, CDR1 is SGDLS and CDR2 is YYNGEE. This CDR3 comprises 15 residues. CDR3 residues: CASSVAPVDGNTIYF. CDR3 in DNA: TGTGCCAGCAGCGTAGCCCCTGTTGATGGAAACACCATATATTTT.

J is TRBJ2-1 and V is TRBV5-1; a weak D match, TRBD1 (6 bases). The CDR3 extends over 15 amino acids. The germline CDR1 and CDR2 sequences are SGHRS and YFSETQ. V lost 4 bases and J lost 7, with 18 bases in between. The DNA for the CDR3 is TGCGCCAGCAGCCACAAGACAGGAGGAAGTAATGAGCAGTTCTTC. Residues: CASSHKTGGSNEQFF. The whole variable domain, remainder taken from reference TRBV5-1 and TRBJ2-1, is KAGVTQTPRYLIKTRGQQVTLSCSPISGHRSVSWYQQTPGQGLQFLFEYFSETQRNKGNFPGRFSGRQFSNSRSEMNVSTLELGDSALYLCASSHKTGGSNEQFFGPGTRLTVL.

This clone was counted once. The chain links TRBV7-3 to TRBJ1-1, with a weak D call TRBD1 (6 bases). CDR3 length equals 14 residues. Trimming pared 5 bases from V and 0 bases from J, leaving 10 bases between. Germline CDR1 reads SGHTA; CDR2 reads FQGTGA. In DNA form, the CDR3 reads TGTGCCAGCAGCCGGGACATAGTGAACACTGAAGCTTTCTTT. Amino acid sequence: CASSRDIVNTEAFF. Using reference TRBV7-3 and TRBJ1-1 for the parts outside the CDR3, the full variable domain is GAGVSQTPSNKVTEKGKYVELRCDPISGHTALYWYRQSLGQGPEFLIYFQGTGAADDSGLPNDRFFAVRPEGSVSTLKIQRTERGDSAVYLCASSRDIVNTEAFFGQGTRLTVV.

CDR3 in amino acids: CASSLGQGASEQYF. The CDR3 bases are TGTGCCAGCAGCTTAGGACAGGGGGCGAGCGAGCAGTACTTC. The chain has TRBV11-3 and TRBJ2-7, with 10 bases identical to TRBD1. The CDR3 runs to 14 residues. The junction had 3 bases not matched to a gene; V was cut back by 1 base and J by 6 bases. The germline CDR1 and CDR2 sequences are SGHNT and YENEEA.

The CDR3 loop reads CASSLGLAGGYSEQYF. For the CDR3, the DNA is TGTGCCAGCAGCTTAGGGCTAGCGGGAGGCTATTCCGAGCAGTACTTC. The chain has TRBV11-2 and TRBJ2-7; 11 nucleotides align to TRBD2. V lost 1 base to trimming and J lost 6 bases; unmatched junction nucleotides: 8. The CDR3 totals 16 residues. The germline V gene has CDR1 SGHAT and CDR2 FQNNGV.

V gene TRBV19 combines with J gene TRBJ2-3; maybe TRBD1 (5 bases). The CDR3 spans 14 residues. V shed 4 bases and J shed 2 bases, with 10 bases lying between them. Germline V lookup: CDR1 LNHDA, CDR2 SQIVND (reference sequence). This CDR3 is CASSRAGSTDTQYF. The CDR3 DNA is TGTGCCAGTAGTAGGGCAGGGTCCACAGATACGCAGTATTTT.

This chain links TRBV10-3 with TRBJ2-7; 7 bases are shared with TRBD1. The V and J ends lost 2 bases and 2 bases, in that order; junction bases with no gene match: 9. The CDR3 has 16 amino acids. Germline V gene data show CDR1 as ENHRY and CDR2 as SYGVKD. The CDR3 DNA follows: TGTGCCATCAGTGAGGGTGGACAGGACTTTCCCTACGAGCAGTACTTC. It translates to CAISEGGQDFPYEQYF.

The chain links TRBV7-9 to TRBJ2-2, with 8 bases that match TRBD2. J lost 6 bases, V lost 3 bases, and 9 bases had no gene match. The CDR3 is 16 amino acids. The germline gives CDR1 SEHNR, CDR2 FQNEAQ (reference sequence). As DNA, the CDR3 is TGTGCCAGCAGCTTCTCCAGCGGGAGACGGTCCGGGGAGCTGTTTTTT. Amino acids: CASSFSSGRRSGELFF.

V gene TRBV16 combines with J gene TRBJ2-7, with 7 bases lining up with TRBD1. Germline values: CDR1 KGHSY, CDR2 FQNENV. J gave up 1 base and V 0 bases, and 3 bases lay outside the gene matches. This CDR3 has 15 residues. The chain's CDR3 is CASSQSGTASYEQYF. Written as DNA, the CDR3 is TGTGCCAGCAGCCAATCTGGGACAGCTTCCTACGAGCAGTACTTC.

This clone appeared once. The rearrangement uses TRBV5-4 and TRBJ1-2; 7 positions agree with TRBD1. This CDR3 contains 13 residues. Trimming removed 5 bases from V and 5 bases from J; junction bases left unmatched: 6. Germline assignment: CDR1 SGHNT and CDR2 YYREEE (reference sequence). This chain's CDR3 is CASSPDRTYGYTF. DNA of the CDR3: TGTGCCAGCAGTCCGGACAGGACGTATGGCTACACCTTC.

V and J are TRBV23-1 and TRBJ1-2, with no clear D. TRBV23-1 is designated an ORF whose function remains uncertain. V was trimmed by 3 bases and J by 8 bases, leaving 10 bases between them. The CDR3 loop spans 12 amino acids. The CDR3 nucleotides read TGCGCCAGCAGTCACTGTAGGACCGGCTACACCTTC. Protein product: CASSHCRTGYTF.

The CDR3 reads CATSRDQGVELFF. CDR3 DNA: TGTGCCACCAGCAGAGATCAGGGAGTGGAGCTGTTTTTT. The V and J genes are TRBV15 and TRBJ2-2; either TRBD1 or TRBD2 may supply D (5 bases each). V was clipped by 0 bases and J by 10 bases, with 9 bases between them. The germline gives CDR1 LNHNV, CDR2 YYDKDF (reference sequence). The CDR3 runs 13 residues.

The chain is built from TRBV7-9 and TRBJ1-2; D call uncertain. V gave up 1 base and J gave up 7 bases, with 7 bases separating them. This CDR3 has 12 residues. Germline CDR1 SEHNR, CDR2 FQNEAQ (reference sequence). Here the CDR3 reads CASSLEASGYTF. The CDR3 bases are TGTGCCAGCAGCTTAGAGGCCTCTGGCTACACCTTC.

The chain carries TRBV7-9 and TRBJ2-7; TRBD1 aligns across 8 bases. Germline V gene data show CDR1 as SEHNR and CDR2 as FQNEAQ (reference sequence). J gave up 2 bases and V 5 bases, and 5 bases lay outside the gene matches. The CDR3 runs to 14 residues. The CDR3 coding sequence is TGTGCCAGCAGCGCCGGACAGGGCCCCTACGAGCAGTACTTC. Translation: CASSAGQGPYEQYF.

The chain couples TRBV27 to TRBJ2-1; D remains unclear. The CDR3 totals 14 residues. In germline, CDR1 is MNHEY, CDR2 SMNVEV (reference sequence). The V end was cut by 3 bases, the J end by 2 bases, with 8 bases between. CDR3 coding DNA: TGTGCCAGCAGTTTGGGCCGAACCTACAATGAGCAGTTCTTC. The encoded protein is CASSLGRTYNEQFF.

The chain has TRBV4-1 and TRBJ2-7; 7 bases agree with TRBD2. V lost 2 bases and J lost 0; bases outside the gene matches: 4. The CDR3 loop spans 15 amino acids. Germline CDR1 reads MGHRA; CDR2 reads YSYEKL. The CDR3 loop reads CASSQQSGNSYEQYF. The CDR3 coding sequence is TGCGCCAGCAGCCAACAAAGCGGGAACTCCTACGAGCAGTACTTC.

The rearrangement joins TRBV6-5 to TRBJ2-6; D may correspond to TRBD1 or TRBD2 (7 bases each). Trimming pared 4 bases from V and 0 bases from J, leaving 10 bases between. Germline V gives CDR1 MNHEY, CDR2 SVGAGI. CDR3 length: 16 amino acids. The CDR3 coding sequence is TGTGCCAGCAGTTTCAGGGGGGGCTCTGGGGCCAACGTCCTGACTTTC. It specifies CASSFRGGSGANVLTF.

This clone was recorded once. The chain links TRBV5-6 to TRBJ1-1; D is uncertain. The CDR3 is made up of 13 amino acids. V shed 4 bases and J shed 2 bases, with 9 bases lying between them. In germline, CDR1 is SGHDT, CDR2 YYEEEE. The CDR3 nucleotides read TGTGCCAGCAGCGTCACGTATAACACTGAAGCTTTCTTT. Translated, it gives CASSVTYNTEAFF. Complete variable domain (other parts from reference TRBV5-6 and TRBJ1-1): DAGVTQSPTHLIKTRGQQVTLRCSPKSGHDTVSWYQQALGQGPQFIFQYYEEEERQRGNFPDRFSGHQFPNYSSELNVNALLLGDSALYLCASSVTYNTEAFFGQGTRLTVV.

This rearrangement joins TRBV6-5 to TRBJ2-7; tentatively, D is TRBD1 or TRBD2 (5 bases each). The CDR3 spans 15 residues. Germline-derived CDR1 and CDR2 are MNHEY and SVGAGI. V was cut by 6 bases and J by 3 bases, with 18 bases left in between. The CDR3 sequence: CASSLSGTQFYEQYF. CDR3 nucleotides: TGTGCCAGCAGCCTCTCCGGGACCCAATTCTACGAGCAGTACTTC.

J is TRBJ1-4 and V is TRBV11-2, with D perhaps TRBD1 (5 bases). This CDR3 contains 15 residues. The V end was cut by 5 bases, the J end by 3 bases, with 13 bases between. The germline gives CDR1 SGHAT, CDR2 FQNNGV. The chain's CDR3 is CASSNQTVPNEKLFF. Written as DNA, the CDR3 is TGTGCCAGCAGCAACCAGACAGTACCTAATGAAAAACTGTTTTTT.

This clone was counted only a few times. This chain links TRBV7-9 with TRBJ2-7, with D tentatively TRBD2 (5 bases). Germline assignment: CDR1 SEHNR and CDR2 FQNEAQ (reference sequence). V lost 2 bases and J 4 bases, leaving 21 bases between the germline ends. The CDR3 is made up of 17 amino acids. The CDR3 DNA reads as TGTGCCAGCAGCTTATATTTCTGGACCTCCGGGGAATACGAGCAGTACTTC. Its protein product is CASSLYFWTSGEYEQYF.

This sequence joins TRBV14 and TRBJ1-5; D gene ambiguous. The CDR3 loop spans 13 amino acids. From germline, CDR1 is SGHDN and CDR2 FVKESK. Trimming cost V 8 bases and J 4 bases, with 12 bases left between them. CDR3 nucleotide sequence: TGTGCCAGCTCCCCGGACGGTAATCAGCCCCAGCATTTT. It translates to CASSPDGNQPQHF.

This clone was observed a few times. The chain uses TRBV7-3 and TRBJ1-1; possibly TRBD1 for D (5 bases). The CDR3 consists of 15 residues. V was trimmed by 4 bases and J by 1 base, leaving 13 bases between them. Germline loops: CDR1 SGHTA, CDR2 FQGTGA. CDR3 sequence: CASSSEGPPNTEAFF. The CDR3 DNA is TGTGCCAGCAGCTCCGAGGGGCCACCGAACACTGAAGCTTTCTTT.